The source of this TCR beta chain is a study of T-cell memory formation after mild COVID-19. The overall study: Across donors, TCR clusters were largely donor specific.

TCRdb analysed the 5' RACE reads with MiXCR anew, one entry per CDR3 protein. The sample includes hundreds of thousands of distinct CDR3 sequences, around 17% of them seen just once. Study results and caveats: Clones that shrank (day 15 to 85) were balanced CD4/CD8, whereas later expanders leaned CD4+.

Comment on this clonotype: The antigen is not known.

Sample: PBMCs or a T cell subset sorted from them (not recorded which). The receptor was isolated from a man aged 18 to 29 who had mild COVID-19 (a few samples of this study predate the infection). Cell type and time point are not known.

CDR3 nucleotides: TGCGCCAGCACCTGGCGGGGGAGAAAAAGACCCGGGGAGCTGTTTTTT. Encoded protein: CASTWRGRKRPGELFF. The chain joins TRBV5-1 to TRBJ2-2; 7 bases match TRBD2. Losses at the gene ends were 6 bases for V and 6 bases for J; bases not matched to a gene: 14. This CDR3 is built from 16 residues. In germline, CDR1 is SGHRS, CDR2 YFSETQ.